This passage covers 31 T cell receptor beta chains from one sample sequenced in a study of CD8+CD57+ T cells in acquired aplastic anemia. For CDR3 and TCR beta VDJ profiling, genomic DNA was the template used. MiXCR was run by TCRdb on the reads, yielding one entry per CDR3 protein. The repertoire consists of 150,000 to 200,000 distinct CDR3 sequences, with less than 55% occurring once and the leading ten covering 2.5% to 3.5%. The sequenced sample consisted of sorted CD4+, CD8+, or CD8+CD57+ T cells (not recorded which) from PBMCs. The receptors originated from a human donor in good health.

The V and J genes are TRBV7-3 and TRBJ1-5; D possibly corresponds to TRBD1 (5 bases). V gave up 7 bases and J gave up 0 bases, with 10 bases separating them. This CDR3 has 14 residues. CDR1 is SGHTA and CDR2 is FQGTGA in the germline V gene. The CDR3, as DNA: TGTGCCAGCACCCCGGGGGATAGCAATCAGCCCCAGCATTTT. This gives the protein CASTPGDSNQPQHF.

This clonotype was recorded at least ten times. The chain employs TRBV2 and TRBJ1-1; D uncertain. The V and J ends lost 6 bases and 7 bases respectively, with 6 bases between them. The CDR3 is 10 amino acids. The germline V gene has CDR1 SNHLY and CDR2 FYNNEI. DNA for the CDR3: TGTGCCAGCAGCCTTGGTGAAGCTTTCTTT. Translating it yields CASSLGEAFF.

The rearrangement links TRBV6-1 to TRBJ2-7; 10 bases match TRBD1. Germline CDR1 reads MNHNS; CDR2 reads SASEGT. V lost 6 bases, J lost 6 bases, and 8 bases stayed unmatched. The CDR3 length is 14 residues. The chain's CDR3 is CASRGTGVRLEQYF. The DNA for the CDR3 is TGTGCCAGCAGAGGGACAGGGGTGCGACTCGAGCAGTACTTC.

V is TRBV7-2 and J is TRBJ1-2; D is unresolved. Germline loops: CDR1 SGHTA, CDR2 FQGNSA. The CDR3 runs to 15 residues. The V and J ends lost 5 bases and 0 bases respectively, with 13 bases between them. The CDR3 here is CASSPRSRANYGYTF. The CDR3 nucleotides read TGTGCCAGCAGCCCCCGGTCCCGAGCTAACTATGGCTACACCTTC. Based on the CDR3 plus reference TRBV7-2 and TRBJ1-2, the full variable domain is GAGVSQSPSNKVTEKGKDVELRCDPISGHTALYWYRQSLGQGLEFLIYFQGNSAPDKSGLPSDRFSAERTGGSVSTLTIQRTQQEDSAVYLCASSPRSRANYGYTFGSGTRLTVV.

The CDR3 reads CASSFGYEQYF. The CDR3 nucleotides read TGTGCCAGCAGTTTCGGCTATGAGCAGTATTTT. The J gene is TRBJ2-3, the V gene TRBV12-3 or TRBV12-4; D not resolved. The CDR3 consists of 11 residues. Trimming cost V 3 bases and J 11 bases, with 9 bases left between them.

This sequence joins TRBV7-9 and TRBJ2-7, with D perhaps TRBD1 (6 bases). Trimming took 4 bases from V and 5 from J, leaving 18 bases between them. The CDR3 is 15 amino acids. Germline-derived CDR1 and CDR2 are SEHNR and FQNEAQ (reference sequence). CDR3 loop: CASSYMVGQSHEQYF. The CDR3 DNA follows: TGTGCCAGCAGCTACATGGTGGGACAAAGCCACGAGCAGTACTTC.

The J gene is TRBJ2-7, the V gene TRBV10-3; 8 bases match TRBD2. In germline, CDR1 is ENHRY, CDR2 SYGVKD. With 0 bases clipped from V and 3 bases from J, the junction kept 10 bases outside the gene matches. There are 17 residues in the CDR3. CDR3 in DNA: TGTGCCATCAGTGAGTCCGCGAGCGGGGGCACACTCTACGAGCAGTACTTC. Translation: CAISESASGGTLYEQYF.

As DNA, the CDR3 is TGTGCCAGCAGTTCCCCGACCCCGGGACAGTCCTACGAGCAGTACTTC. Its translation is CASSSPTPGQSYEQYF. The rearrangement joins TRBV28 to TRBJ2-7; 7 positions agree with TRBD1. J was trimmed by 1 base and V by 4 bases; bases with no gene match: 10. This CDR3 has 16 residues. Germline V gene sequence: CDR1 MDHEN, CDR2 SYDVKM.

This clonotype has only one observation. The rearrangement links TRBV29-1 to TRBJ2-7; D is perhaps TRBD1 (6 bases). The CDR3 is 13 amino acids. Looked up from germline, CDR1 is SQVTM and CDR2 is ANQGSEA. V was shortened by 6 bases and J by 5 bases, with 17 bases between the two germline ends. CDR3 amino acids: CSVVFRGMNEQYF. The DNA of the CDR3 is TGCAGCGTCGTATTCAGGGGTATGAACGAGCAGTACTTC.

The sample holds a few counts of this clonotype. The CDR3 coding sequence is TGTGCCACCAGCAGCGAAGTGGGTTTTGAAAAACTGTTTTTT. This codes for CATSSEVGFEKLFF. The gene calls are TRBV15 and TRBJ1-4; D is unresolved. Germline V CDR1 and CDR2: LNHNV, YYDKDF (reference sequence). The CDR3 contains 14 residues. With 3 bases removed from V and 7 bases from J, the gap between germline ends came to 12 bases.

This clonotype was recorded many times. The rearrangement uses TRBV20-1 and TRBJ2-1; 11 bases are a match to TRBD2. The germline V gene encodes CDR1 DFQATT and CDR2 SNEGSKA (reference sequence). After removal of 0 bases from V and 4 bases from J, the junction contained 2 bases not matched to a gene. The CDR3 has 15 residues. In nucleotides, the CDR3 is TGCAGTGCTAGAGATAGCGGGAGGGGGTACAATGAGCAGTTCTTC. This codes for CSARDSGRGYNEQFF.

This rearrangement joins TRBV3-1 to TRBJ2-7; no clear D. Germline loops: CDR1 LGHDT, CDR2 YNNKEL (reference sequence). This CDR3 region has 15 residues. Deletions cut 1 base from V and 5 bases from J, with 15 bases between. In DNA, the CDR3 is TGTGCCAGCAGCCAAGCCGGGTATGATTTCGACGAGCAGTACTTC. It translates to CASSQAGYDFDEQYF.

This chain joins TRBV10-2 and TRBJ1-5; 12 nucleotides agree with TRBD1. The CDR3 totals 16 residues. J lost 3 bases, V lost 6 bases, and 6 bases had no gene match. Germline V gene lookup returns CDR1 WSHSY and CDR2 SAAADI. CDR3 DNA sequence: TGCGCCAGCAGGGCCGGGACAGGGGGCCACAATCAGCCCCAGCATTTT. Protein sequence: CASRAGTGGHNQPQHF.

V is TRBV10-3 and J is TRBJ2-5; TRBD2 agrees at 10 bases. The V gene end was trimmed by 6 bases and the J gene end by 4 bases; junction bases not matched to a gene: 8. From germline, CDR1 is ENHRY and CDR2 SYGVKD. The CDR3 runs to 15 residues. The CDR3 loop reads CAISASSGSGETQYF. The CDR3 bases are TGTGCCATCAGCGCGTCTAGCGGGAGTGGAGAGACCCAGTACTTC.

The chain employs TRBV20-1 and TRBJ1-1; 9 bases agree with TRBD1. The CDR3 totals 17 residues. With 1 base clipped from V and 0 bases from J, the junction kept 9 bases outside the gene matches. Germline CDR1 DFQATT, CDR2 SNEGSKA (reference sequence). The CDR3 DNA follows: TGCAGTGCTAGAGGAACAGGGGGCCTTCCCATGAACACTGAAGCTTTCTTT. Its protein product is CSARGTGGLPMNTEAFF.

CDR3 DNA sequence: TGTGCCAGTAGTATAGCAGGACAGGGGGTAGGCGAGCAGTACTTC. As protein: CASSIAGQGVGEQYF. This rearrangement joins TRBV19 to TRBJ2-7; 10 bases align to TRBD1. The CDR3 is 15 residues long. With 1 base clipped from V and 6 bases from J, the junction kept 6 bases outside the gene matches. CDR1 is LNHDA, CDR2 SQIVND, per germline (reference sequence).

The sample holds many counts of this clonotype. The V gene is TRBV20-1, the J gene TRBJ2-3; a possible D gene is TRBD1 (5 bases). The CDR3 covers 16 residues. With 0 bases removed from V and 1 base from J, the gap between germline ends came to 14 bases. From germline, CDR1 is DFQATT and CDR2 SNEGSKA (reference sequence). The CDR3 loop reads CSARDLQGSGTDTQYF. In DNA form, the CDR3 reads TGCAGTGCTAGAGATCTCCAGGGCAGCGGCACAGATACGCAGTATTTT.

On this clonotype: It may be a read error: a sequence one base away is much more abundant. The chain joins TRBV9 to TRBJ2-6; 7 positions match TRBD1. CDR1 and CDR2 from the germline V gene are SGDLS and YYNGEE. There are 17 residues in the CDR3. The CDR3 DNA reads as TGTGCCAGCAGCGCCCGGGACAGAGGATCTGGGGCCAACGCCCTGACTTTC. This encodes CASSARDRGSGANALTF.

This clonotype was seen repeatedly, ten times or more. The chain recombines TRBV4-1 with TRBJ1-1; possible D gene TRBD1, 5 bases. Germline lookup yields CDR1 MGHRA and CDR2 YSYEKL. CDR3 length: 14 residues. Deletions cut 4 bases from V and 6 bases from J, with 15 bases between. CDR3 DNA sequence: TGCGCCAGCAGCCGACCAGGGATGGGCCCTGAAGCTTTCTTT. Encoded protein: CASSRPGMGPEAFF.

This clonotype has ten or more counts. V usage is TRBV20-1 and J usage is TRBJ1-5, with a tentative D call TRBD1 (6 bases). From germline, CDR1 is DFQATT and CDR2 SNEGSKA (reference sequence). This CDR3 comprises 15 residues. Trimming left V 0 bases short and J 5 bases short, with 14 bases between. The CDR3 region has the DNA TGCAGTGCTAGAGATCGATGGGGGGCAGATCAGCCCCAGCATTTT. Encoded protein: CSARDRWGADQPQHF.

This clonotype was seen at least ten times. The CDR3 spells CATSARGGSETQYF. CDR3 nucleotides: TGTGCCACCAGTGCTAGGGGGGGGTCCGAGACCCAGTACTTC. This chain links TRBV24-1 with TRBJ2-5, with D possibly TRBD2 on 7 matching bases. This CDR3 region has 14 residues. Germline V gene data show CDR1 as KGHDR and CDR2 as SFDVKD. Trimming shortened V by 5 bases and J by 5 bases, and 14 bases separated the two germline ends.

The rearrangement joins TRBV9 to TRBJ2-7; the match to TRBD2 covers 14 bases. Germline V gene data show CDR1 as SGDLS and CDR2 as YYNGEE. The CDR3 is 16 amino acids. Here the CDR3 DNA reads TGTGCTCCGTCTGGGACTAGCGGGAGAGCTCGGGACGAGCAGTACTTC. It yields the protein CAPSGTSGRARDEQYF.

At least ten counts were recorded for this clonotype. The chain couples TRBV20-1 to TRBJ2-1, with a possible D match to TRBD2 (5 bases). Germline V gene data show CDR1 as DFQATT and CDR2 as SNEGSKA (reference sequence). The CDR3 is made up of 12 amino acids. The V gene lost 0 bases and the J gene lost 13 bases, with 13 bases spanning the gap. CDR3 sequence: CSARDHGMFQFF. CDR3 DNA sequence: TGCAGTGCTAGAGATCACGGGATGTTTCAGTTCTTC.

The chain has TRBV19 and TRBJ1-1; unclear D gene. The V gene lost 9 bases and the J gene lost 0 bases, with 11 bases spanning the gap. This CDR3 has 13 residues. Germline CDR1 is LNHDA and CDR2 is SQIVND (reference sequence). The CDR3 sequence: CASRMTLNTEAFF. CDR3 nucleotide sequence: TGTGCCAGCAGGATGACCTTGAACACTGAAGCTTTCTTT.

The chain employs TRBV19 and TRBJ1-5; D is undetermined. The CDR3 has 13 residues. Germline assignment: CDR1 LNHDA and CDR2 SQIVND (reference sequence). V dropped 5 bases and J dropped 6 bases, with 11 bases sitting between them. The CDR3 is CASSVRASQPQHF. CDR3 nucleotides: TGTGCCAGTAGTGTGAGGGCGAGTCAGCCCCAGCATTTT.

This clonotype was observed at least ten times. The chain links TRBV11-1 to TRBJ2-3, with 14 bases that match TRBD2. Germline CDR1 SGHAT, CDR2 FQDESV (reference sequence). The CDR3 spans 17 residues. Trimming removed 5 bases from V and 3 bases from J; junction bases left unmatched: 7. The CDR3 protein is CASSRYGLAGGTDTQYF. The CDR3 nucleotides read TGTGCCAGCAGCCGGTATGGACTAGCGGGAGGTACAGATACGCAGTATTTT.

This clonotype was recorded at least ten times. The rearrangement uses TRBV24-1 and TRBJ1-4, with a weak D call TRBD1 (5 bases). The germline V gene has CDR1 KGHDR and CDR2 SFDVKD. V lost 4 bases to trimming and J lost 5 bases, with 13 bases between them. The CDR3 covers 15 residues. As DNA, the CDR3 is TGTGCCACCAGTGACCCCGGGACGGACAATGAAAAACTGTTTTTT. Protein sequence: CATSDPGTDNEKLFF.

V and J are TRBV20-1 and TRBJ1-2; 8 nucleotides agree with TRBD1. Germline V gives CDR1 DFQATT, CDR2 SNEGSKA (reference sequence). J gave up 4 bases and V 3 bases, and 7 bases lay outside the gene matches. The CDR3 loop spans 14 amino acids. The CDR3: CSASNRGDGYGYTF. DNA of the CDR3: TGCAGTGCTAGCAACAGGGGGGATGGCTATGGCTACACCTTC.

The chain employs TRBV28 and TRBJ2-2; 8 nucleotides align to TRBD2. J gave up 6 bases and V 11 bases, and 8 bases lay outside the gene matches. Per germline, CDR1 MDHEN and CDR2 SYDVKM. The CDR3 covers 13 residues. In DNA, the CDR3 is TGTGCCGCCGGGGGGGGCGTTCCCGGGGAGCTGTTTTTT. It codes for CAAGGGVPGELFF. Based on the CDR3 plus reference TRBV28 and TRBJ2-2, the full variable domain is DVKVTQSSRYLVKRTGEKVFLECVQDMDHENMFWYRQDPGLGLRLIYFSYDVKMKEKGDIPEGYSVSREKKERFSLILESASTNQTSMYLCAAGGGVPGELFFGEGSRLTVL.

Concerning this clonotype: Given a much more abundant clone one base away, this may be a read error. This chain joins TRBV20-1 and TRBJ1-4, with D possibly matching TRBD1 (5 bases). This CDR3 is built from 14 residues. The germline gives CDR1 DFQATT, CDR2 SNEGSKA (reference sequence). The CDR3 region is CSARESGTGSLLLF. The CDR3 coding sequence is TGCAGTGCTAGAGAATCGGGGACGGGCAGTTTACTGTTGTTT.

The DNA of the CDR3 is TGCAGTGCTCCCGACAGGGGGACGAGCTCCTACGAGCAGTACTTC. Translation gives CSAPDRGTSSYEQYF. This chain joins TRBV20-1 and TRBJ2-7; 9 nucleotides match TRBD1. This CDR3 region has 15 residues. Germline CDR1 DFQATT, CDR2 SNEGSKA (reference sequence). The V gene end was trimmed by 5 bases and the J gene end by 0 bases; junction bases not matched to a gene: 8.